Below, 4 T cell receptor beta chains from the same sample are listed, as sequenced in a study of molecular identifiers for immune sequencing clone quantification. TCRdb itself ran the PCR reads through MiXCR, one entry per CDR3 protein. The sample holds approximately 590,000 distinct CDR3 sequences; roughly 27% are singletons and the top ten take 0.6% to 0.9%. The specimen was naive CD8+ T cells from blood, with Jurkat cell RNA spiked in. Subset denoted: FACS-sorted CD8+CD4-CCR7+CD45RA+ naive T cells. The receptors were gathered from a human donor in good health. Some libraries in this study had Jurkat cell RNA spiked in.

Points on this clonotype: Mismatch with germline at one junction end may stem from a read error. The chain links TRBV7-9 to TRBJ2-6; D may be TRBD1 (8 bases). From germline, CDR1 is SEHNR and CDR2 FQNEAQ (reference sequence). CDR3 size: 16 residues. DNA for the CDR3: TGTGCCAGCAGCTCCCCAGGGGGCGCGGGGGCCAACGTCCTGCCTTTC. The encoded protein is CASSSPGGAGANVLPF.

This clonotype was recorded a few times. The chain combines TRBV6-1 with TRBJ1-1; no reliable D call. The CDR3 spans 14 residues. The germline gives CDR1 MNHNS, CDR2 SASEGT. Deletions cut 5 bases from V and 0 bases from J, with 10 bases between. The CDR3, as DNA: TGTGCCAGCAGTTGGTATTCGGTGAACACTGAAGCTTTCTTT. It codes for CASSWYSVNTEAFF.

The chain has TRBV20-1 and TRBJ2-7; D unclear. The germline V gene has CDR1 DFQATT and CDR2 SNEGSKA (reference sequence). The CDR3 has 14 amino acids. V was trimmed by 2 bases and J by 0 bases, leaving 11 bases between them. This CDR3 reads CSARSDLISYEQYF. CDR3 coding DNA: TGCAGTGCTAGATCCGATTTAATCTCCTACGAGCAGTACTTC.

This clonotype occurred a few times. The J gene is TRBJ2-1, the V gene TRBV27; D tentatively reads TRBD1 or TRBD2 (5 bases each). CDR1 MNHEY and CDR2 SMNVEV come from the germline V gene (reference sequence). The CDR3 covers 14 residues. The V end was cut by 3 bases, the J end by 9 bases, with 15 bases between. The CDR3 spells CASSLRQGALEQFF. CDR3 bases: TGTGCCAGCAGTTTGAGGCAGGGAGCGCTTGAGCAGTTCTTC.